The 26 T cell receptor beta chains below come from one sample, sequenced in a study of T cells expressing NK-cell markers. TCRdb reprocessed the 5' RACE reads, keeping one entry per CDR3 protein, no DNA. The ten top clones account for 4% to 6.5%, within a sample of 300,000 to 450,000 distinct CDR3 sequences. Sequenced input: blood T cells: a sorted CD56 or NKG2C T cell subset, CD4+ or CD8+ T cells, or bulk PBMC T cells (not recorded which). Receptors were obtained from a man aged 18-75 years in good health.

This chain joins TRBV7-2 and TRBJ2-5; the D gene TCRdb calls, TRBD2, cannot be checked with no DNA. The CDR3 spans 14 residues. Germline V gene data show CDR1 as SGHTA and CDR2 as FQGNSA. CDR3 in amino acids: CASSLEGLQETQYF.

The chain links TRBV20-1 to TRBJ1-4; TCRdb's assignment of TRBD1 cannot be checked, as there is no DNA. The CDR3 is made up of 16 amino acids. CDR1 is DFQATT, CDR2 SNEGSKA, per germline (reference sequence). CDR3 amino acids: CSAARDRGLSNEKLFF.

This chain joins TRBV5-5 and TRBJ2-3; there is no DNA to check the TCRdb D call of TRBD1. Per germline, CDR1 SGHKS and CDR2 YYEKEE (reference sequence). The CDR3 spans 16 residues. CDR3 protein: CASSWVAGDSTDTQYF.

The chain is built from TRBV2 and TRBJ1-1; the TRBD1 assignment by TCRdb is unverifiable without DNA. Germline assignment: CDR1 SNHLY and CDR2 FYNNEI. The CDR3 has 13 amino acids. The CDR3 spells CASRERTDAAAFF.

This chain joins TRBV6-5 and TRBJ2-5; TCRdb reports TRBD2, a call that lacks DNA to check it against. This CDR3 has 15 residues. Germline V gene sequence: CDR1 MNHEY, CDR2 SVGAGI. The CDR3 protein is CASSNRGGPPETQYF.

The chain employs TRBV5-1 and TRBJ2-7; as DNA is missing, the TRBD1 call by TCRdb cannot be tested. Germline values: CDR1 SGHRS, CDR2 YFSETQ. The CDR3 totals 15 residues. CDR3 loop: CASSLTGGSSYEQYF.

The chain has TRBV6-1 and TRBJ2-7; lacking DNA, the TRBD1 call made by TCRdb goes unchecked. The CDR3 covers 15 residues. In germline, CDR1 is MNHNS, CDR2 SASEGT. The CDR3 spells CASRETGPSSYEQYF.

The V gene is TRBV12-3 or TRBV12-4, the J gene TRBJ1-4; TCRdb's assignment of TRBD1 cannot be checked, as there is no DNA. There are 14 residues in the CDR3. The CDR3 sequence is CASSGGLSNEKLFF.

The chain links TRBV5-6 to TRBJ2-1; the D call of TRBD1 rests on TCRdb alone, since no DNA is present to check it. This CDR3 contains 15 residues. Germline V gives CDR1 SGHDT, CDR2 YYEEEE. The CDR3 is CASSLGGREKNEQFF.

The chain is built from TRBV18 and TRBJ1-6; no DNA is available, so the TRBD1 call from TCRdb remains unchecked. The CDR3 consists of 15 residues. CDR1 KGHSH and CDR2 LQKENI come from the germline V gene. The CDR3: CASSGTGVTNSPLHF.

This chain uses TRBV5-1 with TRBJ1-2; TCRdb names TRBD1, which stays unverified in the absence of DNA. This CDR3 is 13 amino acids long. Per the germline V gene, CDR1 is SGHRS and CDR2 is YFSETQ. CDR3: CASSPRTDYGYTF.

The chain has TRBV6-1 and TRBJ1-2; the TRBD1 assignment by TCRdb is unverifiable without DNA. This CDR3 has 14 amino acids. Germline CDR1 and CDR2: MNHNS and SASEGT. Here the CDR3 reads CASRERQGFYGYTF.

The V gene is TRBV28, the J gene TRBJ2-6; TCRdb designates TRBD2, a call that cannot be tested without DNA. This CDR3 comprises 18 residues. Germline V gene lookup returns CDR1 MDHEN and CDR2 SYDVKM. The CDR3: CASSFFGGTASGANVLTF.

The chain is built from TRBV13 and TRBJ2-3; TCRdb designates TRBD2, a call that cannot be tested without DNA. Per germline, CDR1 PRHDT and CDR2 FYEKMQ (reference sequence). There are 14 residues in the CDR3. CDR3 protein: CASSLVSPRDTQYF.

The genes are TRBV12-3 or TRBV12-4 and TRBJ1-2; checking the TCRdb D call of TRBD1 is not possible without DNA. The CDR3 runs 14 residues. The CDR3 loop is CASSIYWGRYGYTF.

CDR3 sequence: CASSKGKPPSYEQYF. The chain links TRBV21-1 to TRBJ2-7; TCRdb selects TRBD1, and the lack of DNA leaves this call unchecked. TRBV21-1 is reported as a pseudogene. The length of the CDR3 is 15 residues.

This chain's CDR3 is CASSQGHGVGQSQETQYF. The chain combines TRBV11-1 with TRBJ2-5; there is no DNA to check the TCRdb D call of TRBD1. The CDR3 is 18 residues long. Germline lookup yields CDR1 SGHAT and CDR2 FQDESV (reference sequence).

The chain carries TRBV28 and TRBJ2-7; no DNA is available, so the TRBD2 call from TCRdb remains unchecked. This CDR3 is built from 14 residues. In germline, CDR1 is MDHEN, CDR2 SYDVKM. CDR3 protein: CASSSPASGGVQYF.

This chain connects TRBV12-3 or TRBV12-4 to TRBJ2-3; TCRdb designates TRBD1, a call that cannot be tested without DNA. The CDR3 length is 16 residues. CDR3 protein: CASSLTTSGGRDTQYF.

The CDR3 is CASSEARGRESSPLHF. This chain links TRBV2 with TRBJ1-6; TCRdb outputs TRBD1, but without DNA this stays unchecked. The CDR3 length is 16 residues. Germline lookup yields CDR1 SNHLY and CDR2 FYNNEI.

The chain is built from TRBV19 and TRBJ1-5. Germline V CDR1 and CDR2: LNHDA, SQIVND (reference sequence). The CDR3 spans 14 residues. The CDR3 region is CASSGVTLGQPQHF.

This chain uses TRBV4-1 with TRBJ2-1; TCRdb reports TRBD2, a call that lacks DNA to check it against. Germline lookup yields CDR1 MGHRA and CDR2 YSYEKL. The CDR3 spans 16 residues. The CDR3 protein is CASSDSGASGNNEQFF.

V usage is TRBV9 and J usage is TRBJ1-5. Germline V CDR1 and CDR2: SGDLS, YYNGEE. This CDR3 comprises 14 residues. The chain's CDR3 is CASSVAILRKPQHF.

The rearrangement uses TRBV5-1 and TRBJ2-1; as DNA is missing, the TRBD2 call by TCRdb cannot be tested. The CDR3 covers 21 residues. Looked up from germline, CDR1 is SGHRS and CDR2 is YFSETQ. The CDR3 spells CASSSAPRLAGASSSYNEQFF.

The gene calls are TRBV6-1 and TRBJ2-7; TCRdb selects TRBD1, and the lack of DNA leaves this call unchecked. The CDR3 consists of 13 residues. The germline V gene encodes CDR1 MNHNS and CDR2 SASEGT. The CDR3 loop is CASTLKGTYEQYF.

This sequence joins TRBV28 and TRBJ2-4; TCRdb proposes TRBD2, but this gene call is untestable without DNA. The CDR3 consists of 16 residues. Germline V gene sequence: CDR1 MDHEN, CDR2 SYDVKM. The CDR3: CASSSGGNLAKNIQYF.